Sequencing of this T cell receptor beta chain was carried out in a study of cytomegalovirus exposure and HLA in healthy donors. The PCR employed 60 Vbeta primers together with 13 Jbeta primers. Sequencing used immunoSEQ multiplex PCR; TCRdb keeps in-frame clones, though not all of them. The sample has around 100,000 clones; around 80% are singletons. The CDR3 is 13 residues long. Germline V gene data show CDR1 as SNHLY and CDR2 as FYNNEI. V was cut by 9 bases and J by 2 bases, with 11 bases left in between. Material: PBMCs. V gene TRBV2 combines with J gene TRBJ1-3, with TRBD1 as a possible D gene (5 bases). This clonotype was obtained from a man aged 35 to 55 in good health and CMV-seropositive. Here the CDR3 reads CASPGIAGNTIYF. The DNA for the CDR3 is TGTGCCAGTCCAGGGATAGCTGGAAACACCATATATTTT.